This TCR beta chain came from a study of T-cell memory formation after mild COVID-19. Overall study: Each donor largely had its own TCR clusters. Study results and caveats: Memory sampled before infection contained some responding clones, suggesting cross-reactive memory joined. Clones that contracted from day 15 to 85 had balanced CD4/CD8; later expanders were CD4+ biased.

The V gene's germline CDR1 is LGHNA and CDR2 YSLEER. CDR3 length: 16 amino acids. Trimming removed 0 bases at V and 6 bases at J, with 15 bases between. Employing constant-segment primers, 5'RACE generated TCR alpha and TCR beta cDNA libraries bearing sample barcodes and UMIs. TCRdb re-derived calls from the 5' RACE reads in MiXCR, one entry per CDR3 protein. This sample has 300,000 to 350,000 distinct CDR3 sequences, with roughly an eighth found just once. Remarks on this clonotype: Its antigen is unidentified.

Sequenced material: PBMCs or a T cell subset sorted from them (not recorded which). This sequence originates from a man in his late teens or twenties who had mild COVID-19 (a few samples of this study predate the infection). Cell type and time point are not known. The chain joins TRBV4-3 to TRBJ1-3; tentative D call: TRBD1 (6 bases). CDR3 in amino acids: CASSQDPYREANTIYF. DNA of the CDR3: TGCGCCAGCAGCCAAGATCCCTACAGGGAAGCAAACACCATATATTTT.